These 26 T cell receptor beta chains originate from one sample sequenced in a study of cytomegalovirus exposure and HLA in healthy donors. Some clones are missing from TCRdb's copy, which holds only in-frame ones; the method was immunoSEQ multiplex PCR. The repertoire holds about 170,000 clones, with about 96% as singletons. The sequenced sample consisted of PBMCs. Every receptor here comes from a woman younger than 30 in good health and CMV-seronegative.

The chain has TRBV14 and TRBJ2-2; D possibly corresponds to TRBD1 (5 bases). The V gene lost 0 bases and the J gene lost 0 bases, with 11 bases spanning the gap. Per the germline V gene, CDR1 is SGHDN and CDR2 is FVKESK. This CDR3 comprises 17 residues. CDR3 nucleotides: TGTGCCAGCAGCCAAGACTTAAGGGGCGCGAACACCGGGGAGCTGTTTTTT. This gives the protein CASSQDLRGANTGELFF.

The V call is TRBV7-2, the J call TRBJ2-6, with 10 bases identical to TRBD1. V gave up 2 bases and J gave up 0 bases; unmatched junction bases: 7. The CDR3 covers 19 residues. Germline CDR1 and CDR2: SGHTA and FQGNSA. This CDR3 is CASSLIRQGANSGANVLTF. As DNA, the CDR3 is TGTGCCAGCAGCTTAATTAGACAGGGGGCTAACTCTGGGGCCAACGTCCTGACTTTC.

This chain connects TRBV29-1 to TRBJ2-1; a possible D gene is TRBD1 (6 bases). With 0 bases removed from V and 6 bases from J, the gap between germline ends came to 18 bases. The CDR3 length is 16 residues. CDR1 and CDR2 (germline): SQVTM, ANQGSEA. CDR3 residues: CSVEDLDSRSLNEQFF. CDR3 nucleotides: TGCAGCGTTGAAGATCTGGACAGTCGCAGCCTCAATGAGCAGTTCTTC.

The chain is built from TRBV19 and TRBJ1-2, with D possibly matching TRBD1 (6 bases). This CDR3 comprises 16 residues. Germline V CDR1 and CDR2: LNHDA, SQIVND (reference sequence). V lost 3 bases to trimming and J lost 1 base, with 15 bases between them. CDR3 sequence (DNA): TGTGCCAGTAGTATGATGGGGGCCCGTATTAACTATGGCTACACCTTC. This sequence encodes CASSMMGARINYGYTF.

The chain recombines TRBV29-1 with TRBJ2-7, with 11 bases matching TRBD2. Germline V CDR1 and CDR2: SQVTM, ANQGSEA. Unmatched junction bases numbered 2, after V lost 4 bases and J lost 0 bases. The CDR3 loop spans 14 amino acids. The CDR3 DNA reads TGCAGCGTTGGTCTAGCGGGGGGCTCCTACGAGCAGTACTTC. It encodes CSVGLAGGSYEQYF.

V is TRBV4-3 and J is TRBJ2-1; D might be TRBD2 (7 bases). Per germline, CDR1 LGHNA and CDR2 YSLEER. The CDR3 is made up of 14 amino acids. The V end was cut by 0 bases, the J end by 6 bases, with 9 bases between. The CDR3 reads CASSQEGGLNEQFF. The CDR3 DNA reads as TGCGCCAGCAGCCAAGAGGGGGGGCTCAATGAGCAGTTCTTC.

This chain's CDR3 is CASSYTWTGSSGNTIYF. The CDR3 DNA reads as TGCGCCAGCAGCTATACCTGGACGGGGAGCTCTGGAAACACCATATATTTT. V and J are TRBV5-1 and TRBJ1-3; D remains ambiguous. CDR3 size: 17 residues. With 3 bases removed from V and 0 bases from J, the gap between germline ends came to 16 bases. CDR1 is SGHRS and CDR2 is YFSETQ in the germline V gene. Complete variable domain (other parts from reference TRBV5-1 and TRBJ1-3): KAGVTQTPRYLIKTRGQQVTLSCSPISGHRSVSWYQQTPGQGLQFLFEYFSETQRNKGNFPGRFSGRQFSNSRSEMNVSTLELGDSALYLCASSYTWTGSSGNTIYFGEGSWLTVV.

The chain has TRBV13 and TRBJ1-2, with 8 nucleotides matching TRBD1. V was pared by 0 bases and J by 5 bases, with 2 bases of the junction left unmatched. The germline CDR1 and CDR2 sequences are PRHDT and FYEKMQ (reference sequence). The CDR3 runs 14 residues. The CDR3 protein is CASSLGDRVYGYTF. In DNA, the CDR3 is TGTGCCAGCAGCTTAGGGGACAGGGTATATGGCTACACCTTC.

The J gene is TRBJ1-4, the V gene TRBV7-6; D is uncertain. This CDR3 region has 13 residues. Germline assignment: CDR1 SGHVS and CDR2 FNYEAQ. V dropped 6 bases and J dropped 0 bases, with 5 bases sitting between them. CDR3 loop: CASRAPTNEKLFF. CDR3 coding DNA: TGTGCCAGCAGGGCTCCAACTAATGAAAAACTGTTTTTT.

This clone was recorded only once. This chain joins TRBV5-1 and TRBJ2-7; 10 bases are a match to TRBD2. Germline V lookup: CDR1 SGHRS, CDR2 YFSETQ. The CDR3 covers 15 residues. V lost 0 bases, J lost 2 bases, and 2 bases stayed unmatched. This CDR3 is CASSLGLAGAYEQYF. The CDR3 DNA reads as TGCGCCAGCAGCTTGGGGCTAGCGGGGGCCTACGAGCAGTACTTC.

The V call is TRBV5-1, the J call TRBJ1-1; tentatively, D is TRBD1 (5 bases). Germline V CDR1 and CDR2: SGHRS, YFSETQ. With 4 bases removed from V and 1 base from J, the gap between germline ends came to 11 bases. The CDR3 extends over 14 amino acids. CDR3 in DNA: TGCGCCAGCAGCCGACGTACAGGGAACACTGAAGCTTTCTTT. The encoded protein is CASSRRTGNTEAFF.

The chain joins TRBV6-6 to TRBJ1-1, with TRBD1 matching over 8 bases. J gave up 11 bases and V 6 bases, and 8 bases lay outside the gene matches. CDR3 length: 12 residues. The germline V gene has CDR1 MNHNY and CDR2 SVGAGI (reference sequence). In DNA form, the CDR3 reads TGTGCCAGCAGCGTAGACAGGGGAGACGCTTTCTTT. It specifies CASSVDRGDAFF.

V gene TRBV6-5 combines with J gene TRBJ2-1; D possibly corresponds to TRBD2 (7 bases). The CDR3 sequence is 13 residues long. The V and J ends lost 5 bases and 6 bases respectively, with 11 bases between them. The germline V gene encodes CDR1 MNHEY and CDR2 SVGAGI. This CDR3 is CASSRGALNEQFF. The CDR3 bases are TGTGCCAGCAGTCGGGGGGCCCTCAATGAGCAGTTCTTC.

The genes are TRBV2 and TRBJ1-2, with TRBD1 matching over 7 bases. Germline values: CDR1 SNHLY, CDR2 FYNNEI. This CDR3 region has 11 residues. V was pared by 6 bases and J by 6 bases, with 1 base of the junction left unmatched. CDR3 bases: TGTGCCAGCAGGACAGGGAATGGCTACACCTTC. Translation: CASRTGNGYTF.

The chain is built from TRBV6-1 and TRBJ2-2; TRBD2 agrees at 7 bases. There are 19 residues in the CDR3. Per germline, CDR1 MNHNS and CDR2 SASEGT. Trimming removed 4 bases from V and 4 bases from J; junction bases left unmatched: 18. This CDR3 reads CASSVIGALGWGGTGELFF. CDR3 in DNA: TGTGCCAGCAGTGTGATTGGGGCCCTTGGTTGGGGGGGCACCGGGGAGCTGTTTTTT.

This clone showed up just once. The chain uses TRBV10-3 and TRBJ2-7; tentatively, D is TRBD1 (7 bases). Trimming took 5 bases from V and 6 from J, leaving 8 bases between them. The CDR3 contains 11 residues. Germline values: CDR1 ENHRY, CDR2 SYGVKD. CDR3 sequence (DNA): TGTGCCATCAGTCAGGGGGGCGAGCAGTACTTC. Protein: CAISQGGEQYF.

V usage is TRBV27 and J usage is TRBJ1-4; TRBD1 might be the D (6 bases). Germline V gene sequence: CDR1 MNHEY, CDR2 SMNVEV (reference sequence). V lost 3 bases and J 10 bases, leaving 18 bases between the germline ends. The CDR3 is made up of 15 amino acids. In nucleotides, the CDR3 is TGTGCCAGCAGTTTGGTGATTGGGGGGGGCTCAAAACTGTTTTTT. Translating gives CASSLVIGGGSKLFF.

The V gene is TRBV7-9, the J gene TRBJ2-7; 10 nucleotides agree with TRBD1. The CDR3 spans 15 residues. The J segment lost 3 bases and the V segment lost 1 base, leaving 3 bases of the junction unmatched. Germline V gene sequence: CDR1 SEHNR, CDR2 FQNEAQ (reference sequence). Written as DNA, the CDR3 is TGTGCCAGCAGCTTAGGGACAGGGGGATTCTACGAGCAGTACTTC. This encodes CASSLGTGGFYEQYF.

This chain connects TRBV2 to TRBJ1-3, with D possibly being TRBD1 (5 bases). The CDR3 contains 17 residues. The V end was cut by 3 bases, the J end by 2 bases, with 17 bases between. Germline loops: CDR1 SNHLY, CDR2 FYNNEI. CDR3 residues: CASSEQPGLSPGNTIYF. CDR3 DNA: TGTGCCAGCAGTGAGCAGCCAGGGCTCTCCCCTGGAAACACCATATATTTT. The whole variable domain, filled in from reference TRBV2 and TRBJ1-3, reads EPEVTQTPSHQVTQMGQEVILRCVPISNHLYFYWYRQILGQKVEFLVSFYNNEISEKSEIFDDQFSVERPDGSNFTLKIRSTKLEDSAMYFCASSEQPGLSPGNTIYFGEGSWLTVV.

V is TRBV5-1 and J is TRBJ2-7, with 11 bases matching TRBD1. Trimming took 3 bases from V and 7 from J; bases not matched to a gene: 9. Per the germline V gene, CDR1 is SGHRS and CDR2 is YFSETQ. The CDR3 has 15 residues. CDR3 amino acids: CASSSWTGGWGEQYF. The DNA for the CDR3 is TGCGCCAGCAGCTCTTGGACAGGGGGCTGGGGAGAGCAGTACTTC.

This chain uses TRBV18 with TRBJ1-2; D ambiguous. The CDR3 has 13 residues. The V and J ends lost 4 bases and 4 bases respectively, with 10 bases between them. From germline, CDR1 is KGHSH and CDR2 LQKENI. CDR3 DNA sequence: TGTGCCAGCTCACTTCTGGGGAGCTATGGCTACACCTTC. It translates to CASSLLGSYGYTF.

This clone has a single count. The chain carries TRBV27 and TRBJ1-3, with D hard to call. In germline, CDR1 is MNHEY, CDR2 SMNVEV (reference sequence). The CDR3 has 13 amino acids. Trimming cost V 5 bases and J 9 bases, with 14 bases left between them. The CDR3 region has the DNA TGTGCCAGCAGTCCATTACCGGTGGTCACCATATATTTT. Its protein is CASSPLPVVTIYF.

The V and J genes are TRBV7-8 and TRBJ1-5; the D is unclear. V gave up 0 bases and J gave up 5 bases, with 14 bases separating them. Per germline, CDR1 SGHVS and CDR2 FQNEAQ. The CDR3 contains 16 residues. CDR3 amino acids: CASSLAALLVHQPQHF. As DNA, the CDR3 is TGTGCCAGCAGCTTAGCAGCGCTGCTGGTACATCAGCCCCAGCATTTT. The full variable domain, its missing parts supplied by reference TRBV7-8 and TRBJ1-5, is GAGVSQSPRYKVAKRGQDVALRCDPISGHVSLFWYQQALGQGPEFLTYFQNEAQLDKSGLPSDRFFAERPEGSVSTLKIQRTQQEDSAVYLCASSLAALLVHQPQHFGDGTRLSIL.

The chain carries TRBV7-9 and TRBJ1-1, with TRBD1 matching 9 bases. Germline loops: CDR1 SEHNR, CDR2 FQNEAQ (reference sequence). The CDR3 is 15 amino acids. V lost 1 base and J lost 7; bases outside the gene matches: 7. The CDR3 DNA follows: TGTGCCAGCAGCTTAGGAGCAGACAGGGGGAATGAAGCTTTCTTT. This translates into CASSLGADRGNEAFF.

The rearrangement uses TRBV5-1 and TRBJ1-2, with D unclear. V lost 1 base and J lost 4, with 11 bases in between. This CDR3 comprises 14 residues. Germline V lookup: CDR1 SGHRS, CDR2 YFSETQ. For the CDR3, the DNA is TGCGCCAGCAGCTTGAACAGCCCGAGCTATGGCTACACCTTC. Translation: CASSLNSPSYGYTF.

The rearrangement uses TRBV6-1 and TRBJ1-4; perhaps TRBD1 as D (5 bases). The ends were cut back, 8 bases at V and 3 bases at J, with 10 bases in the middle. Germline assignment: CDR1 MNHNS and CDR2 SASEGT. The CDR3 runs 13 residues. The DNA for the CDR3 is TGTGCCAGCGGGCGGGGCCCTAATGAAAAACTGTTTTTT. It specifies CASGRGPNEKLFF.